One sample yielded the 16 T cell receptor beta chains listed below, sequenced in a study of CXCR3-negative and CXCR3-positive naive CD8 T cells. The antigens these receptors bind are not known. Study-level results: For CXCR3-positive naive cells, TRB CDR3s were more hydrophobic than those of CXCR3-negative naive cells.

UMI-labeled 5' RACE yielded the TRB cDNA libraries. From the 5' RACE reads, TCRdb lists one entry per CDR3 protein and no DNA. Its table records around 95,000 distinct CDR3 sequences. The sequenced sample consisted of naive CXCR3+ CD8+ T cells from blood. This sample's subset: CD45RO-CCR7+CD27+CD95- naive CD8+ T cells expressing CXCR3 (TNR3+). These receptors all come from a human donor in good health. Some clones in this sample may be carry-over from other donors' samples.

This rearrangement joins TRBV2 to TRBJ2-6; TCRdb names TRBD1, which stays unverified in the absence of DNA. The CDR3 has 16 residues. CDR1 and CDR2 (germline): SNHLY, FYNNEI. CDR3 region: CASSEGGGSWANVLTF.

The genes are TRBV7-9 and TRBJ2-7. This CDR3 region has 12 residues. The germline gives CDR1 SEHNR, CDR2 FQNEAQ (reference sequence). This CDR3 is CASSRSPYEQYF.

Here the CDR3 reads CASTFSAGPYYNEQFF. The chain uses TRBV7-6 and TRBJ2-1; the TCRdb D gene call, TRBD2, has no DNA to confirm it. This CDR3 comprises 16 residues. Germline lookup yields CDR1 SGHVS and CDR2 FNYEAQ.

This chain uses TRBV7-9 with TRBJ1-6. In germline, CDR1 is SEHNR, CDR2 FQNEAQ (reference sequence). The CDR3 sequence is 14 residues long. The CDR3 spells CASSPLEENSPLHF.

The chain links TRBV4-1 to TRBJ2-7; with no DNA, the TCRdb D assignment of TRBD1 cannot be verified. The CDR3 contains 14 residues. Per germline, CDR1 MGHRA and CDR2 YSYEKL. The CDR3 protein is CASSQASGTYEQYF.

The CDR3 loop reads CASSGQTDRYEQYF. The chain carries TRBV12-3 or TRBV12-4 and TRBJ2-7; TCRdb indicates TRBD1, and absent DNA this call remains unverified. This CDR3 has 14 residues.

J is TRBJ2-1 and V is TRBV29-1; as DNA is missing, the TRBD2 call by TCRdb cannot be tested. The CDR3 is 11 residues long. CDR1 SQVTM and CDR2 ANQGSEA come from the germline V gene. CDR3 loop: CSARGGNEQFF.

This chain links TRBV7-8 with TRBJ2-3; TCRdb picks TRBD1, but there is no DNA to check that call. Germline loops: CDR1 SGHVS, CDR2 FQNEAQ. CDR3 length equals 16 residues. CDR3 residues: CASSPRQGSATDTQYF.

The chain uses TRBV20-1 and TRBJ2-1; TCRdb designates TRBD1, a call that cannot be tested without DNA. Germline V gene sequence: CDR1 DFQATT, CDR2 SNEGSKA (reference sequence). This CDR3 contains 14 residues. CDR3 protein: CSALRDRGHNEQFF.

The chain links TRBV7-3 to TRBJ2-5; with no DNA, the TCRdb D assignment of TRBD2 cannot be verified. CDR1 and CDR2 (germline): SGHTA, FQGTGA. This CDR3 has 13 residues. CDR3 in amino acids: CASSTTSEETQYF.

This chain connects TRBV5-1 to TRBJ2-1; the TCRdb D gene call, TRBD2, has no DNA to confirm it. CDR1 SGHRS and CDR2 YFSETQ come from the germline V gene. CDR3 length: 12 residues. This CDR3 reads CASSGGDNEQFF.

This chain links TRBV7-9 with TRBJ2-3; without DNA, the TCRdb call of TRBD2 cannot be checked. The CDR3 is 13 residues long. Germline V gives CDR1 SEHNR, CDR2 FQNEAQ (reference sequence). This CDR3 is CASSFGGEDTQYF.

This sequence joins TRBV29-1 and TRBJ2-1; the D call from TCRdb, TRBD1, cannot be confirmed without DNA. Germline V gene data show CDR1 as SQVTM and CDR2 as ANQGSEA. The CDR3 contains 14 residues. The CDR3 loop reads CSVEVRGRSSEQFF.

The chain carries TRBV27 and TRBJ1-1; TCRdb gives TRBD1 as the D gene, but with no DNA this cannot be confirmed. Germline CDR1 and CDR2: MNHEY and SMNVEV (reference sequence). The CDR3 totals 16 residues. The CDR3 region is CASSLLSFNRGTEAFF.

V usage is TRBV30 and J usage is TRBJ2-7; checking the TCRdb D call of TRBD1 is not possible without DNA. The CDR3 is 14 amino acids. Germline assignment: CDR1 GTSNPN and CDR2 SVGIG (reference sequence). This chain's CDR3 is CAWSSGTGVHEQYF.

The rearrangement links TRBV29-1 to TRBJ1-1; absent DNA, TCRdb's TRBD1 call cannot be checked. Germline V gene data show CDR1 as SQVTM and CDR2 as ANQGSEA. The CDR3 has 11 amino acids. CDR3 sequence reads: CSMTGGTEAFF.